This T cell receptor beta chain emerged from a study of T cell responses to AZD1222 COVID-19 vaccine. Whole-study findings and limits: When two AZD1222 doses had been given, Spike-specific TCR breadth and depth rose. Nearly half of spike-specific TCRs reportedly go after variant regions that carry no mutations. It was only after the peak T cell response that any repertoires were sampled.

The table came from immunoSEQ multiplex PCR; TCRdb's copy has only in-frame clones and leaves some out. The sample lists 50,000 to 60,000 clones, approximately 80% occurring once. Turning to this clone: Its antigen remains unidentified.

V lost 3 bases, J lost 11 bases, and 13 bases stayed unmatched. Germline V gene lookup returns CDR1 KGHDR and CDR2 SFDVKD. CDR3 size: 16 residues. The receptor was derived from an adult who received the AZD1222 COVID-19 vaccine. This rearrangement joins TRBV24-1 to TRBJ2-1; TRBD1 agrees at 9 bases. Sample: peripheral blood, taken 28 days after the second AZD1222 dose. The CDR3 DNA sequence: TGTGCCACCAGTGATGCGACAGGGGGAATGATGGAGAAGCAGTTCTTC. It translates to CATSDATGGMMEKQFF.